Below, one T cell receptor (beta chain) is given with its context. This clone was counted once. The antigen it binds to is not known. Base qualities were left out, and no much larger clone turns up one base away. Donors were healthy HIV-negative adults with no recently reported acute infections or vaccinations. Every donor was a Caucasian adult living in Nashville, Tennessee, USA. CD8 memory samples were composed of magnetically selected CD45RO+ cells combined with CCR7-negative CD45RA+ effector memory (TemRA) cells. After blood collection by leukapheresis, PBMCs were isolated using Ficoll-Histopaque density gradient centrifugation and then cryopreserved in the vapor phase of liquid nitrogen. Analytical flow cytometry was used to check the purity and quantity of each magnetically sorted T cell population. From each sorted fraction, genomic DNA was isolated and quantified by UV absorbance on a Nanodrop 2000c.

Reading the germline V gene gives CDR1 MNHNS and CDR2 SASEGT. Deletion took 2 bases off V and 7 bases off J, with a span of 21 bases between the germline ends. Measured from the cysteine to the phenylalanine, the CDR3 is 17 residues long. Only the CDR3 portion is preserved as DNA: 51 bases, with reading frame beginning at the first base. Using the deep immunoSEQ assay, TCR CDR3 regions were amplified from genomic DNA by multiplex PCR. Extracted genomic DNA from each cell subset was spread evenly across all wells of several immunoSEQ 96-well plates, with each plate serving as a replicate. Each replicate PCR for sorted subsets received about 210 ng genomic DNA, equal to some 32,000 T cell genomes. The purified libraries were quantified using a Qubit 3.0 fluorometer, sized with a Bioanalyzer 2100, and then quantified again using the KAPA Library Quantification kit. Every immunoSEQ 96-well plate was sequenced on a separate single-read 150-cycle Illumina NextSeq 550 flow cell. Per the authors' processing: The immunoSEQ output contained only junctional sequences without quality scores, so filtering could not match that applied to full-length reads. Sequences were annotated with PyIR, a Python wrapper for IgBLAST v1.9, using IMGT germline references to assign V/J genes and CDR3. Any read was removed if the V/J assignment was weak (E-value above 1e-6), the CDR3 was missing, or the read contained stop codons, out-of-frame junctions, or ambiguous translated residues. V3J clonotypes were defined as sequences sharing an identical inferred V gene, J gene, and CDR3 amino acid sequence. To compute the percentage overlap between repertoires, the number of shared unique clonotypes was divided by the size of the smaller repertoire. Three approaches were used to assess repertoire richness: RTK rarefaction, the Chao1 estimator, and Recon v2.1 estimates of unobserved clonotypes. For all TCRbeta clonotypes obtained by the gDNA method from several donors, generation probabilities were computed with OLGA. Imported from immuneACCESS, the table was reduced by TCRdb to in-frame sequences with V and J called. These copies leave out some clones; in studies compared against another copy, an unresolved V gene accounts for under half, and the cause of the remainder is not known. The DNA was the basis for D and trimming; V, J and clone size are from that table. This sample has hundreds of thousands of clones in its table, and 96% of those were observed once. The ten largest clones represent approximately 0.3% of the sample.

The data are from a study of shared clonotypes between healthy human individuals (TCRdb year 2020). Regarding the research as a whole: The cohort included a few men and a couple of women between 18 and 49 years of age. For each donor, CD4 naive and CD4 memory were each run on three plates, CD8 naive on two plates, and CD8 memory on one plate. To estimate repertoire size and how much clonotypes are shared between individuals, the study performed deep sequencing of blood TCR repertoires from roughly five healthy adults. To increase sequencing depth and limit assay-specific biases, different laboratories used diverse techniques to prepare libraries and sequence TCR repertoires. Leukapheresis yielded between about 0.85 and 10 billion PBMCs per donor.

General conclusions and limits of the study: Larger estimated clonotype richness was generally found for naive subsets than for memory subsets. The genetic and exposure-history diversity represented was limited by the small number of donors. Based on pairwise subsampling, the degree of clonotype sharing among donors was expected to be affected by sequencing depth. Sampling was restricted to blood, and TCR repertoires in tissues likely differ from the TCR repertoires found in blood. Sharing across several donors was observed for about 5% of naive CD4, around 3.5% of naive CD8, 2% to 2.5% of memory CD4, and 0.4% of memory CD8 clonotypes. Compared with non-shared clonotypes, clonotypes shared by all four sorted-subset donors had higher generation probabilities. Incomplete sequencing was indicated by rarefaction of sorted-subset datasets, despite the large sequencing depth.

The clonotype was recovered from a man aged 25-45 years in good health. The rearranged chain carries TRBV6-1 and TRBJ1-5; tentative D gene TRBD1, with 5 bases matching. Sequencing used memory CD8+ T cells sorted from blood. This specimen's cell subset or site label, interpreted: CD45RO+ cells pooled with CCR7-negative TemRA cells. DNA sequence: TGTGCCAGCAGTGAATTTACGGGTGGGGGGAATAACCAGCCCCAGCATTTT. Its translation reads: CASSEFTGGGNNQPQHF.